The source of this T cell receptor (beta chain) is a study of identifying expanded T cells in peripheral blood. Between the trimmed V and J ends, which lost 0 bases and 2 bases, there was a span of 15 bases. CDR3 size: 17 residues. CDR1 and CDR2 (germline): LGHNA, YSLEER. TCRdb keeps only in-frame clones here, not all; method: immunoSEQ multiplex PCR. This sample yields about 85,000 clones, of which 88% are seen a single time; 15% to 20% belongs to the top ten. Study observations and caveats: Technical replicates showed around 1.2 changed clones; approximately 2 weeks about 16.4; four weeks 19. Clone count variance between roughly 2-week samples rose with total template count.

Healthy donors had no documented immune events, such as infections, while sampled. Points on this clone: Its antigen remains unknown.

This TCR derives from a person between 18 and 75 years old in good health. Sequencing was carried out using blood. The chain joins TRBV4-3 to TRBJ2-3; D is undetermined. The CDR3 here is CASSQDDRRPTTDTQYF. For the CDR3, the DNA is TGCGCCAGCAGCCAAGATGACCGACGACCGACCACAGATACGCAGTATTTT.